This TCR beta chain was captured by sequencing in a study of CD8+CD57+ T cells in acquired aplastic anemia. Study-level background: Average DNA yield from sorted CD4+ and CD8+ cells was around 3.2 ug.

Findings and caveats of the study: The study found no significant CD8+ Simpson's diversity difference between patients and controls.

The CDR3 totals 16 residues. Between the trimmed V and J ends, which lost 3 bases and 6 bases, there was a span of 20 bases. Per the germline V gene, CDR1 is ENHRY and CDR2 is SYGVKD. All patients picked for sequencing had shown, by flow cytometry, an expansion of CD8+CD57+ cells. Severe acquired aplastic anemia was diagnosed in all patients. No therapy was given to patients before blood sampling. To note about this clonotype: No antigen is known for it.

Genomic DNA provided the template from which TCR beta VDJ and CDR3 profiles were obtained. TCRdb processed the reads anew with MiXCR; each CDR3 protein has one entry. The table has about 180,000 distinct CDR3 sequences, less than 50% seen once. The sequence was obtained from a human donor with aplastic anemia. What was sequenced was sorted CD4+, CD8+, or CD8+CD57+ T cells (not recorded which) from PBMCs. The J gene is TRBJ1-2, the V gene TRBV10-3; D is ambiguous. CDR3 coding DNA: TGTGCCATCAGTGACTCTACCTCGACCGGGGTCGATGGCTACACCTTC. Amino acid sequence: CAISDSTSTGVDGYTF.